One and the same sample provided the 17 T cell receptor beta chains below, sequenced in a study of blood T cell repertoires in COVID-19 (dated by TCRdb to about 2020). The library came from the immunoSEQ multiplex PCR assay. What TCRdb holds here is the immuneACCESS table cut down to in-frame rearrangements. Part of the clones is not present; checked against another copy, under half of the missing clones reflect an unresolved V gene, and the others are unexplained. The sample includes some 100,000 clones, with approximately 86% observed a single time. 10% to 15% of the sample goes to the ten largest clones. Sequenced material: peripheral blood. These TCRs come from a man between 45 and 60 years old with active or convalescent COVID-19.

The chain carries TRBV5-1 and TRBJ2-7, with TRBD1 identical over 9 bases. V lost 4 bases, J lost 5 bases, and 10 bases stayed unmatched. From germline, CDR1 is SGHRS and CDR2 YFSETQ. The CDR3 has 15 residues. As DNA, the CDR3 is TGCGCCAGCAGCCACCAGGGACAGGGAGTTGACGAGCAGTACTTC. Translated: CASSHQGQGVDEQYF.

The chain couples TRBV28 to TRBJ2-7; no definite D call. The CDR3 spans 13 residues. Germline loops: CDR1 MDHEN, CDR2 SYDVKM. The ends were cut back, 9 bases at V and 1 base at J, with 13 bases in the middle. CDR3 in DNA: TGTGCCAGTAAATACCGGTCGTCCTACGAGCAGTACTTC. It is translated as CASKYRSSYEQYF.

V gene TRBV19 combines with J gene TRBJ2-1, with 9 nucleotides matching TRBD1. This CDR3 is built from 16 residues. CDR1 is LNHDA, CDR2 SQIVND, per germline (reference sequence). With 4 bases clipped from V and 8 bases from J, the junction kept 12 bases outside the gene matches. The CDR3 loop is CASSNQATGGRHEQFF. The CDR3, as DNA: TGTGCCAGTAGTAACCAAGCGACAGGGGGGAGACATGAGCAGTTCTTC.

The V and J genes are TRBV4-1 and TRBJ2-3; 8 positions agree with TRBD2. The germline CDR1 and CDR2 sequences are MGHRA and YSYEKL. The V and J ends lost 4 bases and 6 bases, in that order; junction bases with no gene match: 6. This CDR3 has 14 amino acids. The CDR3: CASSPSGGRDTQYF. CDR3 coding DNA: TGCGCCAGCAGCCCCTCGGGAGGGCGGGATACGCAGTATTTT.

The chain carries TRBV5-8 and TRBJ2-2; D is perhaps TRBD1 (6 bases). CDR3 length: 16 amino acids. CDR1 is SGHTS, CDR2 YDEGEE, per germline. V dropped 2 bases and J dropped 2 bases, with 13 bases sitting between them. The CDR3 loop is CASSFDRPTNTGELFF. The CDR3, as DNA: TGTGCCAGCAGCTTCGACAGGCCTACAAACACCGGGGAGCTGTTTTTT.

The chain uses TRBV4-1 and TRBJ2-5; D is unclear. The CDR3 loop spans 12 amino acids. The germline V gene encodes CDR1 MGHRA and CDR2 YSYEKL. V was cut by 4 bases and J by 6 bases, with 9 bases left in between. CDR3 residues: CASSPPKQTQYF. The CDR3, as DNA: TGCGCCAGCAGCCCCCCCAAGCAGACCCAGTACTTC.

The chain employs TRBV12-5 and TRBJ2-7, with D perhaps matching TRBD1 (6 bases). This CDR3 spans 15 amino acids. Germline loops: CDR1 LGHNT, CDR2 FRNRAP. The V and J ends lost 9 bases and 4 bases respectively, with 22 bases between them. The CDR3 loop is CARLADGTKRYEQYF. The CDR3 region has the DNA TGTGCTAGGCTGGCAGACGGGACAAAACGTTACGAGCAGTACTTC. Full variable domain (outside the CDR3, taken from reference TRBV12-5 and TRBJ2-7): DARVTQTPRHKVTEMGQEVTMRCQPILGHNTVFWYRQTMMQGLELLAYFRNRAPLDDSGMPKDRFSAEMPDATLATLKIQPSEPRDSAVYFCARLADGTKRYEQYFGPGTRLTVT.

The chain carries TRBV3-1 (or the pseudogene TRBV3-2) and TRBJ2-7, with D maybe TRBD2 (5 bases). This CDR3 is 14 amino acids long. The V end lost 3 bases, the J end lost 1 base, and 10 bases lay between the germline ends. Per the germline V gene, CDR1 is LGHDT and CDR2 is YNNKEL (reference sequence). The CDR3 sequence: CASSQAGDSYEQYF. The CDR3 coding sequence is TGTGCCAGCAGCCAGGCCGGGGATTCCTACGAGCAGTACTTC.

The chain links TRBV7-8 to TRBJ1-2; perhaps TRBD1 as D (5 bases). Germline CDR1 SGHVS, CDR2 FQNEAQ. CDR3 size: 16 residues. V was clipped by 1 base and J by 7 bases, with 19 bases between them. The CDR3 sequence: CASSLVLGLRYGGYTF. The CDR3 region has the DNA TGTGCCAGCAGCTTAGTTTTGGGACTCCGATACGGTGGCTACACCTTC.

The chain joins TRBV6-6 to TRBJ1-5; TRBD1 agrees at 9 bases. Germline lookup yields CDR1 MNHNY and CDR2 SVGAGI (reference sequence). CDR3 length: 15 amino acids. V shed 5 bases, J shed 6 bases, and the junction held 8 bases outside the gene matches. The CDR3, as DNA: TGTGCCAGCAGTAACAAACAGGGGGCACGTCAGCCCCAGCATTTT. The encoded protein is CASSNKQGARQPQHF.

The chain combines TRBV7-9 with TRBJ2-7; the match to TRBD2 covers 14 bases. With V trimmed by 4 bases and J by 6 bases, 5 bases remained unmatched. Germline V gene lookup returns CDR1 SEHNR and CDR2 FQNEAQ (reference sequence). CDR3 length: 15 amino acids. The CDR3 coding sequence is TGTGCCAGCAGCTGGGGACTAGCGGGAGCGCGCGAGCAGTACTTC. Translation: CASSWGLAGAREQYF.

This clone was detected only a few times. This chain links TRBV23-1 with TRBJ2-1; 10 nucleotides agree with TRBD1. TRBV23-1 is given ORF status, its function remaining uncertain. Trimming at V came to 2 bases and at J to 1 base, leaving 8 bases not matched to a gene. CDR3 size: 18 residues. Here the CDR3 reads CASSQPGQGRRSYNEQFF. DNA for the CDR3: TGCGCCAGCAGTCAACCGGGACAGGGGAGAAGGTCCTACAATGAGCAGTTCTTC.

This chain joins TRBV7-9 and TRBJ1-5; a weak D match, TRBD1 (5 bases). Germline CDR1 SEHNR, CDR2 FQNEAQ (reference sequence). Trimming removed 4 bases from V and 4 bases from J, with 11 bases in between. The CDR3 runs 14 residues. In nucleotides, the CDR3 is TGTGCCAGCAGCTCGGACACGCATAATCAGCCCCAGCATTTT. This gives the protein CASSSDTHNQPQHF. Full variable domain (missing parts from reference TRBV7-9 and TRBJ1-5): DTGVSQNPRHKITKRGQNVTFRCDPISEHNRLYWYRQTLGQGPEFLTYFQNEAQLEKSRLLSDRFSAERPKGSFSTLEIQRTEQGDSAMYLCASSSDTHNQPQHFGDGTRLSIL.

The gene calls are TRBV7-9 and TRBJ2-2, with D perhaps matching TRBD2 (6 bases). The CDR3 consists of 13 residues. Trimming removed 0 bases from V and 9 bases from J, with 8 bases in between. In germline, CDR1 is SEHNR, CDR2 FQNEAQ (reference sequence). DNA for the CDR3: TGTGCCAGCAGCTTAGCCGCGGGGAGGGAGCTGTTTTTT. This gives the protein CASSLAAGRELFF.

The chain joins TRBV5-1 to TRBJ2-6, with 7 positions matching TRBD1. Trimming at V came to 2 bases and at J to 3 bases, leaving 5 bases not matched to a gene. This CDR3 is built from 16 residues. Germline CDR1 is SGHRS and CDR2 is YFSETQ. This CDR3 reads CASSLTGEGGANVLTF. The CDR3, as DNA: TGCGCCAGCAGCTTAACAGGGGAAGGTGGGGCCAACGTCCTGACTTTC.

This clone occurred a few times. This sequence joins TRBV11-2 and TRBJ1-1; D not resolved. V was shortened by 5 bases and J by 1 base, with 11 bases between the two germline ends. The CDR3 is 14 amino acids. The germline gives CDR1 SGHAT, CDR2 FQNNGV. CDR3 DNA sequence: TGTGCCAGCAGCCCGCAGGTTCGGAACACTGAAGCTTTCTTT. Amino acid sequence: CASSPQVRNTEAFF.

The gene calls are TRBV10-3 and TRBJ2-7; 8 nucleotides agree with TRBD1. J lost 2 bases, V lost 8 bases, and 8 bases had no gene match. The CDR3 has 14 residues. The germline V gene encodes CDR1 ENHRY and CDR2 SYGVKD. The CDR3: CAIGTGTGAYEQYF. CDR3 DNA: TGTGCCATCGGAACCGGGACAGGTGCCTACGAGCAGTACTTC.